The 12 T cell receptor beta chains given below trace back to one sample, sequenced in a study of T-cell memory formation after mild COVID-19. In TCRdb, the 5' RACE reads were re-called with MiXCR into one record per CDR3 protein. The sample carries some 150,000 distinct CDR3 sequences, 5.5% to 7% recorded once. What was sequenced was PBMCs or a T cell subset sorted from them (not recorded which). The source is an adult woman who had mild COVID-19 (a few samples of this study predate the infection). Cell type and time point are not known.

This clonotype was picked up many times. The V call is TRBV7-2, the J call TRBJ2-5; D is ambiguous. CDR1 is SGHTA and CDR2 is FQGNSA in the germline V gene. V lost 1 base and J lost 1, with 13 bases in between. This CDR3 region has 16 residues. CDR3 in amino acids: CASSLVFQRLQETQYF. Written as DNA, the CDR3 is TGTGCCAGCAGCTTAGTTTTCCAGAGACTCCAAGAGACCCAGTACTTC.

This clonotype was detected ten times or more. The chain uses TRBV5-1 and TRBJ1-1; the D is unclear. Germline values: CDR1 SGHRS, CDR2 YFSETQ. Between the trimmed V and J ends, which lost 1 base and 1 base, there was a span of 5 bases. The CDR3 runs to 13 residues. The CDR3 DNA follows: TGCGCCAGCAGCTTGTGGGGGAACACTGAAGCTTTCTTT. Translated, it gives CASSLWGNTEAFF.

J is TRBJ2-3 and V is TRBV2, with 9 nucleotides matching TRBD2. CDR1 is SNHLY, CDR2 FYNNEI, per germline. The CDR3 is 18 amino acids. J lost 0 bases, V lost 1 base, and 8 bases had no gene match. The CDR3 protein is CASSEESSGALSTDTQYF. For the CDR3, the DNA is TGTGCCAGCAGTGAAGAGTCTAGCGGGGCTCTCAGCACAGATACGCAGTATTTT. The entire variable domain, with the rest obtained from reference TRBV2 and TRBJ2-3, is as follows: EPEVTQTPSHQVTQMGQEVILRCVPISNHLYFYWYRQILGQKVEFLVSFYNNEISEKSEIFDDQFSVERPDGSNFTLKIRSTKLEDSAMYFCASSEESSGALSTDTQYFGPGTRLTVL.

In this sample, this clonotype turned up a few times. V gene TRBV19 combines with J gene TRBJ1-1; 9 nucleotides match TRBD1. The trim removed 7 bases at V and 10 bases at J, leaving 19 bases unmatched. The V gene's germline CDR1 is LNHDA and CDR2 SQIVND (reference sequence). The CDR3 covers 16 residues. The CDR3 sequence is CASIGTGSRVSGGAFF. The CDR3 DNA reads as TGTGCCAGTATCGGGACAGGGTCTCGAGTATCAGGGGGAGCTTTCTTT.

There are many counts of this clonotype. The gene calls are TRBV20-1 and TRBJ2-7; D gene ambiguous. The V gene lost 2 bases and the J gene lost 1 base, with 9 bases spanning the gap. The CDR3 is 13 residues long. CDR1 DFQATT and CDR2 SNEGSKA come from the germline V gene (reference sequence). The CDR3 DNA is TGCAGTGCTAGATCGGAGACGTCCTACGAGCAGTACTTC. It specifies CSARSETSYEQYF.

At least ten counts were recorded for this clonotype. This sequence joins TRBV20-1 and TRBJ1-2; D is possibly TRBD1 (5 bases). Per the germline V gene, CDR1 is DFQATT and CDR2 is SNEGSKA (reference sequence). The CDR3 is 14 amino acids. Between the trimmed V and J ends, which lost 6 bases and 5 bases, there was a span of 19 bases. CDR3 nucleotides: TGCAGTGCCCTGGGACCAGGGCATGGGTATGGCTACACCTTC. Translating it yields CSALGPGHGYGYTF.

In this sample, this clonotype turned up a few times. The rearrangement uses TRBV30 and TRBJ1-1; D is unresolved. The germline V gene encodes CDR1 GTSNPN and CDR2 SVGIG (reference sequence). The CDR3 is 13 amino acids. The V gene lost 4 bases and the J gene lost 1 base, with 10 bases spanning the gap. CDR3 DNA: TGTGCCTGGACCCACACGGAGAACACTGAAGCTTTCTTT. It translates to CAWTHTENTEAFF.

This clonotype was counted many times. For the CDR3, the DNA is TGTGCCAGCAGTTCCCGGGGGTCTAGCACTGAAGCTTTCTTT. It yields the protein CASSSRGSSTEAFF. The chain is built from TRBV6-6 and TRBJ1-1; maybe TRBD1 (5 bases). Germline V gene data show CDR1 as MNHNY and CDR2 as SVGAGI (reference sequence). The CDR3 is made up of 14 amino acids. The ends were cut back, 4 bases at V and 4 bases at J, with 13 bases in the middle.

This clonotype was detected ten times or more. The V call is TRBV7-3, the J call TRBJ2-1; D tentatively fits TRBD1 or TRBD2 (5 bases each). Germline CDR1 is SGHTA and CDR2 is FQGTGA. The CDR3 length is 14 residues. V lost 5 bases and J 10 bases, leaving 18 bases between the germline ends. The CDR3 loop reads CASSQGPTLTEQFF. The CDR3 DNA reads as TGTGCCAGCAGCCAGGGACCGACCTTGACGGAGCAGTTCTTC.

This clonotype has at least ten counts. The genes are TRBV10-3 and TRBJ2-5, with 9 bases fitting TRBD1. Germline values: CDR1 ENHRY, CDR2 SYGVKD. Germline trimming cut 4 bases from V and 5 bases from J; bases unmatched to any gene: 5. The CDR3 contains 14 residues. The CDR3 spells CAISGTGGMETQYF. CDR3 bases: TGTGCCATCAGTGGTACAGGGGGCATGGAGACCCAGTACTTC.

Ten or more counts support this clonotype. Mismatch with germline at one junction end may stem from a read error. CDR3 in DNA: TGTGCCAGCAGTAGCTCAGGGGCAAGGGAGGTCTTC. It translates to CASSSSGAREVF. The chain recombines TRBV27 with TRBJ2-1, with D perhaps given as TRBD1 or TRBD2 (6 bases each). This CDR3 comprises 12 residues. Germline CDR1 reads MNHEY; CDR2 reads SMNVEV (reference sequence).

The gene calls are TRBV18 and TRBJ2-1; 8 nucleotides agree with TRBD2. The CDR3 runs to 16 residues. The V gene end was trimmed by 3 bases and the J gene end by 0 bases; junction bases not matched to a gene: 4. Germline V lookup: CDR1 KGHSH, CDR2 LQKENI. DNA for the CDR3: TGTGCCAGCTCACCGCAGCGGGGGAGCTCCTACAATGAGCAGTTCTTC. This gives the protein CASSPQRGSSYNEQFF.